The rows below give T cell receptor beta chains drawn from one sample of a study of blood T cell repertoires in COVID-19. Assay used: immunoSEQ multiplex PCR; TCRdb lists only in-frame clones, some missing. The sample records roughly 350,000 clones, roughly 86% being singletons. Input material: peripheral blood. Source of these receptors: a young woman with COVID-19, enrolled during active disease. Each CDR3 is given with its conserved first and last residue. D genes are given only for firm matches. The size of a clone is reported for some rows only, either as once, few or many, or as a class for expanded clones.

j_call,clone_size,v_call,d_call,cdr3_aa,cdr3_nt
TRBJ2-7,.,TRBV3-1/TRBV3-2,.,CASSLSTPLNYEQYF,TGTGCCAGCAGCCTCTCAACTCCCTTAAACTACGAGCAGTACTTC
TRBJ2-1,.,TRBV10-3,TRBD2,CASRDYTYNEQFF,TGTGCCAGCCGGGACTACACCTACAATGAGCAGTTCTTC
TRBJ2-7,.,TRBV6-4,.,CASSHREGYEQYF,TGTGCCAGCAGTCACAGGGAGGGGTACGAGCAGTACTTC
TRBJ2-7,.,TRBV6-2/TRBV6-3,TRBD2,CASSPGGPDEQYF,TGTGCCAGCAGCCCGGGGGGGCCGGACGAGCAGTACTTC
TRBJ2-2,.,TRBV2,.,CASMSRAAGELFF,TGTGCCAGCATGAGCAGGGCCGCCGGGGAGCTGTTTTTT
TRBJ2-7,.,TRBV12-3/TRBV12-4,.,CASSLAYRAEQYF,TGTGCCAGCAGTTTGGCATATAGAGCGGAGCAGTACTTC
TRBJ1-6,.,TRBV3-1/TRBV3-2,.,CASSPPRGHSPLHF,TGTGCCAGCAGCCCCCCCAGGGGCCATTCACCCCTCCACTTT
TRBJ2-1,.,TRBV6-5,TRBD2,CASSYPGGGMFF,TGTGCCAGCAGTTACCCCGGGGGGGGAATGTTCTTC
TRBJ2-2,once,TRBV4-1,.,CASSQEGGAITGELFF,TGCGCCAGCAGCCAAGAGGGGGGGGCGATCACCGGGGAGCTGTTTTTT
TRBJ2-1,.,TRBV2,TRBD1,CASGTGLYNEQFF,TGTGCCAGCGGGACAGGGCTCTACAATGAGCAGTTCTTC
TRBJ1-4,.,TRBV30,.,CAWSKREKLFF,TGTGCCTGGAGTAAGAGGGAAAAACTGTTTTTT
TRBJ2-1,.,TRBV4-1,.,CASSLPAEGNEQFF,TGCGCCAGCAGCCTGCCAGCGGAGGGCAATGAGCAGTTCTTC
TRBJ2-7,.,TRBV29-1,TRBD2,CSVDLGTRKQYF,TGCAGCGTTGATCTTGGGACTAGGAAGCAGTACTTC
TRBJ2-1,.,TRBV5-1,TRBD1,CATTGTGARNEQFF,TGCGCCACAACGGGGACAGGGGCGCGGAATGAGCAGTTCTTC
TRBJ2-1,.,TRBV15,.,CATGNFQRDNEQFF,TGTGCCACCGGCAACTTTCAGAGGGACAATGAGCAGTTCTTC
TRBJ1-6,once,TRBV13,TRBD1,CASSSIGTVNSPLHF,TGTGCCAGCAGCTCCATAGGGACAGTGAATTCACCCCTCCACTTT
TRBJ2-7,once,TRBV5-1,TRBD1,CASSLGQGVLYEQYF,TGCGCCAGCAGCTTGGGACAGGGTGTGTTGTACGAGCAGTACTTC
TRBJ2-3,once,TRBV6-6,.,CASSTGQFFTDTQYF,TGTGCCAGCAGTACTGGACAGTTCTTCACAGATACGCAGTATTTT
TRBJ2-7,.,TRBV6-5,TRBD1,CASSNRGTYEQYF,TGTGCCAGCAGTAACAGGGGGACCTACGAGCAGTACTTC
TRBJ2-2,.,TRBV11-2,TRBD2,CASSLGASGTGELFF,TGTGCCAGCAGCTTAGGTGCTAGCGGTACCGGGGAGCTGTTTTTT
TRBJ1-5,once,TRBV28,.,CASSLGGQRHQPQHF,TGTGCCAGCAGTTTAGGAGGACAGAGACATCAGCCCCAGCATTTT
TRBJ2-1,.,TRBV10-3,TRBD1,CAISEAPGQGVREQFF,TGTGCCATCAGTGAGGCTCCGGGACAGGGGGTTCGGGAGCAGTTCTTC
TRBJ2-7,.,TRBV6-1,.,CASSDRTRPYEQYF,TGTGCCAGCAGTGACCGGACTCGCCCCTACGAGCAGTACTTC
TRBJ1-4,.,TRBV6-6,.,CASRTRGVRGEKLFF,TGTGCCAGCAGAACGCGAGGGGTTCGGGGGGAAAAACTGTTTTTT
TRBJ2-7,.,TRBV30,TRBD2,CAWKPSGTRGEQYF,TGTGCCTGGAAGCCTAGCGGGACGCGCGGCGAGCAGTACTTC
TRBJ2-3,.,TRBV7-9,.,CASSLPGTPDTQYF,TGTGCCAGCAGCTTACCCGGGACACCAGATACGCAGTATTTT
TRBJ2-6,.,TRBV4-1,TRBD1,CASSRTERDRFFGANVLTF,TGCGCCAGCAGCCGAACCGAACGGGACAGGTTTTTTGGGGCCAACGTCCTGACTTTC
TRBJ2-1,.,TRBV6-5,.,CASSYSTGLSYNEQFF,TGTGCCAGCAGTTACTCGACGGGTCTATCCTACAATGAGCAGTTCTTC
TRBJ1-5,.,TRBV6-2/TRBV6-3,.,CASSYSVRGFNQPQHF,TGTGCCAGCAGTTACTCAGTCAGGGGCTTCAATCAGCCCCAGCATTTT
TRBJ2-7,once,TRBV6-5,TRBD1,CATLGPGQVRYEQYF,TGTGCCACCCTGGGCCCTGGACAGGTAAGGTACGAGCAGTACTTC
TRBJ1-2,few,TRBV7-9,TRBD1,CASSLVGGSSGYTF,TGTGCCAGCAGCTTAGTAGGGGGCAGTTCGGGCTACACCTTC
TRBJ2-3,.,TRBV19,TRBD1,CASRDLGTEDTQYF,TGTGCCAGTAGGGACTTGGGGACAGAAGATACGCAGTATTTT
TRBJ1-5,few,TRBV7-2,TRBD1,CASSLTGNQPQHF,TGTGCCAGCAGCTTGACAGGGAATCAGCCCCAGCATTTT
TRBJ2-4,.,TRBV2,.,CASSAQGPGNIQYF,TGTGCCAGCAGTGCTCAGGGGCCGGGAAACATTCAGTACTTC
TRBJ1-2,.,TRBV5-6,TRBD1,CASSLGQVLSGYTF,TGTGCCAGCAGCCTGGGACAGGTGCTATCTGGCTACACCTTC